This paragraph covers one T cell receptor beta chain sequence. Antigen: not known. Before the diagnostic colonoscopy, ulcerative colitis patients were free of immunosuppressive medication. Deletions cut 5 bases from V and 7 bases from J, with 18 bases between. In germline, CDR1 is LNHDA, CDR2 SQIVND (reference sequence). The CDR3 is made up of 15 amino acids. This record comes from a study of pediatric ulcerative colitis. Study conclusions and caveats: Blood-rectal clonal overlap within each person was significantly higher in ulcerative colitis patients than controls.

Produced via immunoSEQ multiplex PCR; TCRdb's table is partial and in-frame only. The sample holds 50,000 to 65,000 clones, around 85% seen once. This rearrangement joins TRBV19 to TRBJ1-3, with a tentative D call TRBD1 (5 bases). This clonotype was obtained from a boy aged 10-17 years with severe ulcerative colitis. Input material: blood. The CDR3 is CASSPYAGDRNTIYF. As DNA, the CDR3 is TGTGCCAGTAGTCCCTATGCGGGGGACCGGAACACCATATATTTT.